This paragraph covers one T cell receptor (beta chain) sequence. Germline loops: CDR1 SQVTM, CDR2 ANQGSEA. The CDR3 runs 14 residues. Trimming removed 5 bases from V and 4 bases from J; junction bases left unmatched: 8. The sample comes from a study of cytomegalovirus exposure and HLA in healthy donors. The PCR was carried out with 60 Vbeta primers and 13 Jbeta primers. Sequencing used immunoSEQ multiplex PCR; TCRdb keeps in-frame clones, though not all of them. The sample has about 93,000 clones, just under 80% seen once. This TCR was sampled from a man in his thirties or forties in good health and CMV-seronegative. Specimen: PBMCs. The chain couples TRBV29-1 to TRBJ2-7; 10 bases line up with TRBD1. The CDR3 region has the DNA TGCAGCGTTCTAGCCTGGACAGGGGGATACGAGCAGTACTTC. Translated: CSVLAWTGGYEQYF.